This TCR beta chain was sequenced during a study of blood T cell repertoires in COVID-19. Overall study context: The samples span acute and convalescent COVID-19 from the United States, Italy and Spain. T cells, B-cell-depleted T cells, or PBMCs supplied cDNA or gDNA.

The germline gives CDR1 WSHSY, CDR2 SAAADI. The CDR3 is 13 amino acids. V lost 7 bases and J 3 bases, leaving 13 bases between the germline ends. In the original analysis: Using reference gene primer amplification, nucleated cell counts were estimated. Only in-frame clones appear in the TCRdb table, and some are missing; sequencing was by immunoSEQ multiplex PCR. V, J and clone size reflect that table, while D and trimming were determined from the DNA. The data hold roughly 100,000 clones, with around four fifths observed a single time. The origin of this receptor is a woman in her sixties or seventies with acute or convalescent COVID-19. The sequenced sample consisted of peripheral blood. The chain carries TRBV10-2 and TRBJ2-7, with D tentatively TRBD1 (5 bases). DNA for the CDR3: TGCGCCAGCAAGGGGCTGCTTTACTACGAGCAGTACTTC. Translation gives CASKGLLYYEQYF.